This T cell receptor beta chain was identified during a study of T-cell memory formation after mild COVID-19. One entry per CDR3 protein results from TCRdb running MiXCR on the 5' RACE reads. The repertoire consists of over 450,000 distinct CDR3 sequences, with 20% occurring once and the leading ten covering around 12%. The sample consisted of PBMCs or a T cell subset sorted from them (not recorded which). This clonotype was obtained from an adult woman who had mild COVID-19 (a few samples of this study predate the infection). Cell type and time point are not known.

As DNA, the CDR3 is TGTGCCAGCAGCTTAACACGGGGGCCCAACAATGAGCAGTTCTTC. Translating gives CASSLTRGPNNEQFF. The chain recombines TRBV11-3 with TRBJ2-1, with D possibly being TRBD1 or TRBD2 (6 bases each). Trimming left V 2 bases short and J 5 bases short, with 13 bases between. The CDR3 is 15 residues long. Germline-derived CDR1 and CDR2 are SGHNT and YENEEA.